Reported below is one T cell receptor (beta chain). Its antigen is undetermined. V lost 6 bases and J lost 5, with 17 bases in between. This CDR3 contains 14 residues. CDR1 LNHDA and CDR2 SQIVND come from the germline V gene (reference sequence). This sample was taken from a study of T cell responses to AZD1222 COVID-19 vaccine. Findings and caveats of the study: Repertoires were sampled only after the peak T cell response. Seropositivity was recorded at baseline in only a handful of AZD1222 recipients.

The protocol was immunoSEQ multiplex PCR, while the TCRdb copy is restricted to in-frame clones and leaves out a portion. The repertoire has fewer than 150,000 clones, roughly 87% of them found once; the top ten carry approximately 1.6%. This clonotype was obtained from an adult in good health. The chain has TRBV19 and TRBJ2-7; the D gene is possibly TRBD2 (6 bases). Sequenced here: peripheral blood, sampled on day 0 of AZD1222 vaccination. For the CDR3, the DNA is TGTGCCAGTAGCAGTGGCAGGGAGGCACACGAGCAGTACTTC. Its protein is CASSSGREAHEQYF.